This T cell receptor beta chain was sequenced in a study of blood T cell repertoires in COVID-19. From germline, CDR1 is ENHRY and CDR2 SYGVKD. Trimming left V 3 bases short and J 4 bases short, with 8 bases between. This CDR3 has 13 amino acids. Produced via immunoSEQ multiplex PCR; TCRdb's table is partial and in-frame only. Among about 170,000 clones, around 80% were seen once, and the ten largest hold around 20%. Specimen: PBMCs or T cells enriched from blood (not recorded which). The sequence derives from a woman in her 70s in a cohort exposed to, infected with or recovered from COVID-19 (not recorded which). This sequence joins TRBV10-3 and TRBJ2-3; D may be TRBD1 (5 bases). CDR3 in amino acids: CAISDRVPDTQYF. As DNA, the CDR3 is TGTGCCATCAGTGACAGGGTCCCAGATACGCAGTATTTT.